The source of this T cell receptor (beta chain) is a study of blood T cell repertoires in COVID-19. The overall study: The United States, Italy and Spain were the sources of the acute and convalescent COVID-19 samples. PBMCs, B-cell-depleted T cells, or T cells were the source of the cDNA or gDNA that made up the material.

In the study's own analysis: Nucleated cell number was recorded as an estimate derived from reference gene primer amplification. Produced via immunoSEQ multiplex PCR; TCRdb's table is partial and in-frame only. V and J calls and clone size come straight from that table; D and trimming were deduced from the DNA. The sample yields approximately 220,000 clones, 80% to 90% seen once. Germline assignment: CDR1 SGHAT and CDR2 FQNNGV. This CDR3 has 15 amino acids. V dropped 5 bases and J dropped 1 base, with 12 bases sitting between them. The origin of this receptor is a woman aged 45-59 years with acute or convalescent COVID-19. This chain joins TRBV11-2 and TRBJ1-3, with no clear D. Source material: peripheral blood. CDR3 in amino acids: CASSAGVGSGNTIYF. The CDR3 nucleotides are TGTGCCAGCAGCGCCGGGGTAGGGTCTGGAAACACCATATATTTT.